The present entry profiles one T cell receptor beta chain with its context. The PCR made use of 60 Vbeta and 13 Jbeta primers. Method: immunoSEQ multiplex PCR; TCRdb's copy keeps in-frame clones and lacks some. The profile shows under 200,000 clones, around 75% of them singletons. The data were obtained in a study of cytomegalovirus exposure and HLA in healthy donors. J gave up 8 bases and V 5 bases, and 11 bases lay outside the gene matches. Germline CDR1 LNHDA, CDR2 SQIVND (reference sequence). The CDR3 sequence is 14 residues long. The sequencing sample was made of PBMCs. The TCR sequence derives from a female donor in good health and CMV-seronegative. J is TRBJ1-2 and V is TRBV19; 7 bases fit TRBD1. As DNA, the CDR3 is TGTGCCAGTAGTCCGACAGGGAAGTCAGGCGGCTACACCTTC. This translates into CASSPTGKSGGYTF.